These T cell receptor beta chains were read from a single sample in a study of T-cell memory formation after mild COVID-19. MiXCR, run by TCRdb on the 5' RACE reads, gives a single entry per CDR3 protein. The table includes about 620,000 distinct CDR3 sequences, more than 15% detected once. The sequencing sample was made of PBMCs or a T cell subset sorted from them (not recorded which). Receptor source: an adult woman who had mild COVID-19 (a few samples of this study predate the infection). Cell type and time point are not known. CDR3s leave out the opening cysteine and the closing phenylalanine or tryptophan. The size entry is marked missing in some rows and otherwise reads once, few, many or a size class.

J: TRBJ2-7
V: TRBV11-2
size: many
CDR3: ASSHRGSYEQY

J: TRBJ1-5
V: TRBV6-6
size: NA
CDR3: ASVGKGNQPQH

J: TRBJ2-2
V: TRBV5-1
size: few
CDR3: ASSVDQYTGELF

J: TRBJ1-2
V: TRBV29-1
size: few
CDR3: SVRQRTALVGYT

J: TRBJ1-5
V: TRBV6-2/TRBV6-3
size: NA
CDR3: ASSYTRGGNQPQH

J: TRBJ2-3
V: TRBV3-1
size: few
CDR3: ASKEAGYGTDTQY

J: TRBJ2-3
V: TRBV7-8
size: few
CDR3: ASSSMGGGTDTQY

J: TRBJ2-3
V: TRBV12-3/TRBV12-4
size: few
CDR3: ASRSSGGSTDTQY

J: TRBJ2-1
V: TRBV29-1
size: few
CDR3: SVKARLSYNEQF

J: TRBJ2-1
V: TRBV5-6
size: few
CDR3: ASSTSRAGSGAYNEQF

J: TRBJ2-7
V: TRBV4-1
size: few
CDR3: ASSNHYEQY

J: TRBJ1-5
V: TRBV6-6
size: few
CDR3: ASSYGGEPQH

J: TRBJ1-2
V: TRBV7-9
size: once
CDR3: ASTASTAHYGYT

J: TRBJ1-5
V: TRBV15
size: few
CDR3: ATSKWGDSNQPQH

J: TRBJ2-7
V: TRBV9
size: few
CDR3: ASSVAGGGPYEQY

J: TRBJ1-1
V: TRBV6-2/TRBV6-3
size: NA
CDR3: ASSYTGVAF

J: TRBJ2-3
V: TRBV5-1
size: few
CDR3: ASRGQAAPSTDTQY

J: TRBJ1-2
V: TRBV9
size: few
CDR3: STDGYT

J: TRBJ2-3
V: TRBV7-8
size: many
CDR3: ASSTLAGPSTDTQY

J: TRBJ2-1
V: TRBV12-3/TRBV12-4
size: few
CDR3: ASSLYGGTAKNEQF

J: TRBJ2-2
V: TRBV12-3/TRBV12-4
size: NA
CDR3: ASTLGQKNTGELF

J: TRBJ2-7
V: TRBV4-2
size: NA
CDR3: ASSHDLNYEQY

J: TRBJ2-1
V: TRBV6-1
size: NA
CDR3: ASSEEGLAGVYNEQF

J: TRBJ1-2
V: TRBV27
size: NA
CDR3: ASSKNTGSGYT

J: TRBJ2-1
V: TRBV5-8
size: NA
CDR3: ASRASGNSYNEQF

J: TRBJ2-1
V: TRBV20-1
size: NA
CDR3: SATPSGKKNEQF

J: TRBJ1-2
V: TRBV5-5
size: NA
CDR3: ASSMTVVEDT

J: TRBJ2-3
V: TRBV4-2
size: NA
CDR3: ASSQEGSRYGDTQY

J: TRBJ2-2
V: TRBV6-2/TRBV6-3
size: few
CDR3: ASSYVTALNTGELF

J: TRBJ2-1
V: TRBV7-9
size: NA
CDR3: ASYSGGSYNEQF

J: TRBJ1-2
V: TRBV7-9
size: few
CDR3: ASSPDSARGGYT

J: TRBJ2-7
V: TRBV20-1
size: NA
CDR3: SARDYRDEQY

J: TRBJ1-2
V: TRBV6-1
size: NA
CDR3: ASTSGTGLSYGYT

J: TRBJ2-4
V: TRBV7-2
size: many
CDR3: ASSLAGGRGNIQY

J: TRBJ2-4
V: TRBV4-1
size: many
CDR3: ASSQALSRGTGIYIQY

J: TRBJ2-7
V: TRBV12-3/TRBV12-4
size: NA
CDR3: ASSSIPGLSDREQY

J: TRBJ2-7
V: TRBV15
size: NA
CDR3: ATSRDGGGGYEQY

J: TRBJ1-1
V: TRBV5-1
size: many
CDR3: ASSRLQGDNTEAF